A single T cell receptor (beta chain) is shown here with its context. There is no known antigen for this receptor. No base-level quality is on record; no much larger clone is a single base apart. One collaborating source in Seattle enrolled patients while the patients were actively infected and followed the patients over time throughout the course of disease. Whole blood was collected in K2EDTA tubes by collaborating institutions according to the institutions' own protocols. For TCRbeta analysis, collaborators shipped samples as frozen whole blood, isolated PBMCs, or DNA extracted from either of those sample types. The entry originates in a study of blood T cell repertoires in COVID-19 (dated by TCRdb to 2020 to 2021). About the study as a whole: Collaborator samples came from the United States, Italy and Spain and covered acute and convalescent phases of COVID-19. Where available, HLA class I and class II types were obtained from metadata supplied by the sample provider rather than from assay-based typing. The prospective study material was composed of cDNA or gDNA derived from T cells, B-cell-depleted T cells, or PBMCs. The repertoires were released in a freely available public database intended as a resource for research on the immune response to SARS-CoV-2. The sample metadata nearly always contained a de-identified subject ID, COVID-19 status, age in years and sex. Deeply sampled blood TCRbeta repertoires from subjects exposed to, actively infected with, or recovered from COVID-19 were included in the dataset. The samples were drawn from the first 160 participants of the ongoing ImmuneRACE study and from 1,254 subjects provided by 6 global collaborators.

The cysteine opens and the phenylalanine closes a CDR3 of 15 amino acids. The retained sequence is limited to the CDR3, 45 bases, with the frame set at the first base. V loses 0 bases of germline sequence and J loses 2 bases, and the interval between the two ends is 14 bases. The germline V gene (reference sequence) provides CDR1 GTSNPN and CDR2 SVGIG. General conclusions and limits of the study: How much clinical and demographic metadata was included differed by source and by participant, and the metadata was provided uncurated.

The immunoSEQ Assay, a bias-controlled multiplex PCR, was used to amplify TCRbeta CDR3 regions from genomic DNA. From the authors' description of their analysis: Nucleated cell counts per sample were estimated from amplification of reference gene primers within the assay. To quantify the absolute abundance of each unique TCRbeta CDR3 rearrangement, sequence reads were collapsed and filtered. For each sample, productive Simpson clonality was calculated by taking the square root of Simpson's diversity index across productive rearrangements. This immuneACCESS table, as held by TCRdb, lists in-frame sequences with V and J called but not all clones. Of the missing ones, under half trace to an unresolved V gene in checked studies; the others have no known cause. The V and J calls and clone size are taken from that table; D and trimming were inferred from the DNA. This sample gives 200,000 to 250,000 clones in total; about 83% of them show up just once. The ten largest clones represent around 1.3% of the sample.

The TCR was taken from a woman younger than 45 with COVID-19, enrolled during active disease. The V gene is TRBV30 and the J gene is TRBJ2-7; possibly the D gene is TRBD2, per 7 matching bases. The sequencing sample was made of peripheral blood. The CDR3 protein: CAWSVGGAPAYEQYF. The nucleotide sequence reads TGTGCCTGGAGTGTAGGGGGGGCCCCTGCCTACGAGCAGTACTTC.